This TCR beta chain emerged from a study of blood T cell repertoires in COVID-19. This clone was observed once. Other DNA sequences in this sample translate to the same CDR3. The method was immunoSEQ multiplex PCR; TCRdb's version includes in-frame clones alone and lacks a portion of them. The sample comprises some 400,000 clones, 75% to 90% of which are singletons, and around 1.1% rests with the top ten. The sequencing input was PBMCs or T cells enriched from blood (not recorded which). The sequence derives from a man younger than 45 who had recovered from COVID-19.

Written as DNA, the CDR3 is TGTGCCAGCACCCTAACAGGGGGCTATGGCTACACCTTC. The encoded protein is CASTLTGGYGYTF. The chain links TRBV28 to TRBJ1-2; 8 nucleotides match TRBD1. Germline trimming cut 7 bases from V and 4 bases from J; bases unmatched to any gene: 5. The CDR3 has 13 residues. The V gene's germline CDR1 is MDHEN and CDR2 SYDVKM.